One sample yielded the 31 T cell receptor beta chains listed below, sequenced in a study of early T cells in non-severe SARS-CoV-2 infection (dated by TCRdb to about 2021). Library generation was performed with 5' RACE. Sequencing instrument: NextSeq 500. TCRdb redid the processing of the public reads, applying fastp at Q25 and MiXCR, and retained in-frame beta chains. Rows with a matching CDR3 protein are joined into one entry that keeps the most common DNA and genes. For this sample the table gives tens of thousands of distinct CDR3 sequences, of which 5% to 6.5% were detected only once. Jointly, the top ten make up around 3.7% of the sample. Sample: whole blood. Receptors originate from an adult who was a healthcare worker with PCR-confirmed SARS-CoV-2 infection or an uninfected control (not recorded which).

By sample share, this clonotype is medium-sized. The rearrangement uses TRBV10-3 and TRBJ2-1; a possible D gene is TRBD2 (6 bases). In germline, CDR1 is ENHRY, CDR2 SYGVKD. The CDR3 loop spans 14 amino acids. The V end lost 0 bases, the J end lost 15 bases, and 18 bases lay between the germline ends. CDR3 in amino acids: CAISESWPSDPLFF. Written as DNA, the CDR3 is TGTGCCATCAGTGAGTCTTGGCCTAGCGACCCGTTGTTCTTC.

This clonotype occurred many times. One end of the junction does not line up with germline, which may come from a read error. V gene TRBV19 combines with J gene TRBJ2-1; 9 bases are a match to TRBD2. The germline V gene encodes CDR1 LNHDA and CDR2 SQIVND (reference sequence). This CDR3 comprises 14 residues. DNA for the CDR3: TGTGCCAGCAGTAGCGGGAGCTCCTACAATGAGCAGTTCTTC. Translated: CASSSGSSYNEQFF.

Many counts were recorded for this clonotype. The chain couples TRBV6-5 to TRBJ1-6, with D possibly TRBD1 on 5 matching bases. V was clipped by 7 bases and J by 7 bases, with 20 bases between them. Germline-derived CDR1 and CDR2 are MNHEY and SVGAGI. The CDR3 has 16 amino acids. CDR3 protein: CASNSGSLGRNSPLHF. The CDR3, as DNA: TGTGCCAGCAACTCGGGAAGCTTGGGGCGGAATTCACCCCTCCACTTT.

This clonotype counts as medium-sized. The chain employs TRBV20-1 and TRBJ2-1; 16 bases map to TRBD2. This CDR3 has 17 residues. The J segment lost 6 bases and the V segment lost 5 bases, leaving 10 bases of the junction unmatched. Germline lookup yields CDR1 DFQATT and CDR2 SNEGSKA (reference sequence). The CDR3 nucleotides read TGCAGTGCTGATCTGGGACTAGCGGGAGGGCGTACCAATGAGCAGTTCTTC. It encodes CSADLGLAGGRTNEQFF.

This clonotype has a handful of counts. This chain links TRBV28 with TRBJ2-7; D not certain. The CDR3 loop spans 15 amino acids. Deletions cut 4 bases from V and 2 bases from J, with 15 bases between. The germline V gene has CDR1 MDHEN and CDR2 SYDVKM. CDR3 nucleotide sequence: TGTGCCAGCAGTTACCCCCGGCGCCGAACCTACGAGCAGTACTTC. Protein: CASSYPRRRTYEQYF.

The sample holds many counts of this clonotype. The chain carries TRBV6-4 and TRBJ1-1; D not resolved. The CDR3 extends over 13 amino acids. V lost 0 bases and J lost 1, with 3 bases in between. Germline V gives CDR1 MRHNA, CDR2 SNTAGT. DNA of the CDR3: TGTGCCAGCAGTGACTCGGAGAACACTGAAGCTTTCTTT. Its protein is CASSDSENTEAFF.

The J gene is TRBJ2-7, the V gene TRBV6-6; D is undetermined. The CDR3 covers 17 residues. The V end lost 2 bases, the J end lost 1 base, and 18 bases lay between the germline ends. Germline V gives CDR1 MNHNY, CDR2 SVGAGI (reference sequence). CDR3 DNA: TGTGCCAGCAGTTACATGGTATGGGGTGGGGATTCCTACGAGCAGTACTTC. Translated: CASSYMVWGGDSYEQYF.

The rearrangement links TRBV7-9 to TRBJ2-1; the D is unclear. The CDR3 is 16 amino acids. CDR1 is SEHNR, CDR2 FQNEAQ, per germline (reference sequence). The V and J ends lost 1 base and 2 bases respectively, with 12 bases between them. Here the CDR3 DNA reads TGTGCCAGCAGCTTAGTAGGGCTAGTGCCCTACAATGAGCAGTTCTTC. Its protein is CASSLVGLVPYNEQFF.

This clonotype was observed many times. The V and J genes are TRBV4-3 and TRBJ2-1; maybe TRBD2 (7 bases). Germline lookup yields CDR1 LGHNA and CDR2 YSLEER. This CDR3 is built from 16 residues. Trimming left V 0 bases short and J 6 bases short, with 15 bases between. The CDR3 region is CASSQDLGGGGNEQFF. CDR3 bases: TGCGCCAGCAGCCAAGATCTGGGGGGAGGGGGCAATGAGCAGTTCTTC.

This clonotype was counted a few times. The chain combines TRBV7-9 with TRBJ1-1; D is undetermined. From germline, CDR1 is SEHNR and CDR2 FQNEAQ (reference sequence). This CDR3 contains 14 residues. V was clipped by 1 base and J by 1 base, with 7 bases between them. The CDR3 DNA follows: TGTGCCAGCAGCTTAGAGATTTCGAACACTGAAGCTTTCTTT. Amino acids: CASSLEISNTEAFF.

This clonotype has more than one count but fewer than ten. The V call is TRBV28, the J call TRBJ1-6; unclear D gene. CDR1 is MDHEN, CDR2 SYDVKM, per germline. The ends were cut back, 6 bases at V and 12 bases at J, with 9 bases in the middle. This CDR3 comprises 11 residues. The CDR3 DNA follows: TGTGCCAGCAGCGAGGGTGGACCCCTCCACTTT. Its protein is CASSEGGPLHF. Together with reference TRBV28 and TRBJ1-6, the CDR3 gives the full variable domain: DVKVTQSSRYLVKRTGEKVFLECVQDMDHENMFWYRQDPGLGLRLIYFSYDVKMKEKGDIPEGYSVSREKKERFSLILESASTNQTSMYLCASSEGGPLHFGNGTRLTVT.

This clonotype was observed at least ten times. V usage is TRBV4-3 and J usage is TRBJ2-2; D remains ambiguous. V dropped 0 bases and J dropped 6 bases, with 5 bases sitting between them. Germline CDR1 LGHNA, CDR2 YSLEER. The CDR3 has 13 residues. The CDR3 reads CASSQEVAGELFF. The CDR3 nucleotides read TGCGCCAGCAGCCAAGAGGTTGCCGGGGAGCTGTTTTTT.

This clonotype appeared many times. The genes are TRBV11-2 and TRBJ1-4, with D perhaps TRBD1 (5 bases). Trimming took 5 bases from V and 2 from J, leaving 15 bases between them. The germline V gene has CDR1 SGHAT and CDR2 FQNNGV. The CDR3 totals 16 residues. CDR3 bases: TGTGCCAGCAGCCTTCGTGGGGGACTGACTAATGAAAAACTGTTTTTT. This gives the protein CASSLRGGLTNEKLFF.

There are many counts of this clonotype. The chain couples TRBV12-3 or TRBV12-4 to TRBJ2-1; the D gene is possibly TRBD1 (5 bases). V gave up 2 bases and J gave up 0 bases, with 8 bases separating them. The CDR3 covers 15 residues. The CDR3 region has the DNA TGTGCCAGCAGTTTAAGACAGAGCTCCTACAATGAGCAGTTCTTC. It yields the protein CASSLRQSSYNEQFF.

The rearrangement joins TRBV7-2 to TRBJ2-1; 9 bases are a match to TRBD1. CDR1 and CDR2 (germline): SGHTA, FQGNSA. With 4 bases clipped from V and 12 bases from J, the junction kept 16 bases outside the gene matches. The CDR3 extends over 16 amino acids. CDR3 region: CASSSPGTGKPTRQFF. The CDR3, as DNA: TGTGCCAGCAGCTCTCCCGGGACAGGGAAACCCACAAGGCAGTTCTTC. Combining the CDR3 with reference TRBV7-2 and TRBJ2-1 gives the whole variable domain GAGVSQSPSNKVTEKGKDVELRCDPISGHTALYWYRQSLGQGLEFLIYFQGNSAPDKSGLPSDRFSAERTGGSVSTLTIQRTQQEDSAVYLCASSSPGTGKPTRQFFGPGTRLTVL.

V is TRBV6-2 or TRBV6-3 and J is TRBJ1-1, with unresolved D. The CDR3 sequence is 14 residues long. In germline, CDR1 is MNHEY, CDR2 SVGEGT. V gave up 0 bases and J gave up 1 base, with 6 bases separating them. The chain's CDR3 is CASSYSARNTEAFF. The CDR3 region has the DNA TGTGCCAGCAGTTACTCGGCGAGGAACACTGAAGCTTTCTTT.

The genes are TRBV28 and TRBJ2-5, with 10 bases matching TRBD2. The ends lost 10 bases at V and 3 bases at J; junction bases unmatched: 11. The CDR3 is 15 residues long. Per germline, CDR1 MDHEN and CDR2 SYDVKM. This chain's CDR3 is CAIPRLAGDKETQYF. Written as DNA, the CDR3 is TGTGCCATCCCCCGACTAGCGGGTGATAAAGAGACCCAGTACTTC.

There are many counts of this clonotype. The chain recombines TRBV12-3 or TRBV12-4 with TRBJ2-3, with 9 bases that match TRBD1. The CDR3 length is 18 residues. V lost 3 bases to trimming and J lost 1 base; unmatched junction nucleotides: 11. CDR3 sequence reads: CASSFGQGRRLGTDTQYF. The CDR3 DNA reads TGTGCCAGCAGTTTCGGACAGGGGCGAAGACTAGGCACAGATACGCAGTATTTT.

This clonotype was found many times. The gene calls are TRBV20-1 and TRBJ2-7; 7 bases map to TRBD2. J gave up 4 bases and V 0 bases, and 6 bases lay outside the gene matches. The CDR3 sequence is 14 residues long. CDR1 is DFQATT and CDR2 is SNEGSKA in the germline V gene (reference sequence). CDR3 loop: CSARDAGVRYEQYF. CDR3 bases: TGCAGTGCTAGAGATGCGGGGGTTCGGTACGAGCAGTACTTC.

This clonotype has ten or more counts. The J gene is TRBJ2-5, the V gene TRBV14; D gene ambiguous. The CDR3 spans 12 residues. Trimming removed 4 bases at V and 5 bases at J, with 8 bases between. CDR1 is SGHDN, CDR2 FVKESK, per germline. CDR3 DNA: TGTGCCAGCAGCCCTGGAGTGGAGACCCAGTACTTC. The encoded protein is CASSPGVETQYF. The whole variable domain, remainder taken from reference TRBV14 and TRBJ2-5, is EAGVTQFPSHSVIEKGQTVTLRCDPISGHDNLYWYRRVMGKEIKFLLHFVKESKQDESGMPNNRFLAERTGGTYSTLKVQPAELEDSGVYFCASSPGVETQYFGPGTRLLVL.

Ten or more counts support this clonotype. This chain joins TRBV6-2 or TRBV6-3 and TRBJ2-7; TRBD2 matches at 12 bases. V shed 7 bases, J shed 6 bases, and the junction held 10 bases outside the gene matches. The length of the CDR3 is 15 residues. CDR1 and CDR2 (germline): MNHEY, SVGEGT. The CDR3 coding sequence is TGTGCCAGCAACCCACGACTAGCGGGAGCCGGCGAGCAGTACTTC. Amino acid sequence: CASNPRLAGAGEQYF.

This clonotype was recorded many times. V and J are TRBV10-2 and TRBJ2-7, with D perhaps given as TRBD1 or TRBD2 (5 bases each). Germline V gene lookup returns CDR1 WSHSY and CDR2 SAAADI. Between the trimmed V and J ends, which lost 3 bases and 2 bases, there was a span of 11 bases. The CDR3 covers 14 residues. CDR3 nucleotide sequence: TGCGCCAGCAGTGACGTCGGGACCACCTACGAGCAGTACTTC. Its translation: CASSDVGTTYEQYF.

This clonotype has a count of ten or more. The chain joins TRBV11-2 to TRBJ2-2; the match to TRBD2 covers 7 bases. V gave up 2 bases and J gave up 1 base; unmatched junction bases: 7. This CDR3 spans 17 amino acids. Looked up from germline, CDR1 is SGHAT and CDR2 is FQNNGV. CDR3 DNA sequence: TGTGCCAGCAGCTTATACGGGGCTAGCGGGAACACCGGGGAGCTGTTTTTT. This translates into CASSLYGASGNTGELFF.

The sample holds many counts of this clonotype. The chain employs TRBV10-1 and TRBJ1-1; D unresolved. CDR1 is WNHNN, CDR2 SYGVQD, per germline (reference sequence). V was trimmed by 8 bases and J by 0 bases, leaving 10 bases between them. This CDR3 has 13 residues. In DNA form, the CDR3 reads TGCGCCAGCGCGAAGCAGCTGAACACTGAAGCTTTCTTT. Its protein is CASAKQLNTEAFF.

This clonotype has a handful of counts. This chain joins TRBV27 and TRBJ2-7; D may be TRBD1 (5 bases). The V gene's germline CDR1 is MNHEY and CDR2 SMNVEV (reference sequence). The CDR3 contains 13 residues. The V and J ends lost 2 bases and 3 bases respectively, with 8 bases between them. CDR3 sequence (DNA): TGTGCCAGCAGTTTAAAACAGGACTACGAGCAGTACTTC. Amino acid sequence: CASSLKQDYEQYF.

This clonotype was counted many times. The rearrangement uses TRBV2 and TRBJ1-1; maybe TRBD1 (5 bases). V was shortened by 6 bases and J by 0 bases, with 11 bases between the two germline ends. CDR3 length: 14 residues. In germline, CDR1 is SNHLY, CDR2 FYNNEI. The CDR3 DNA reads as TGTGCCAGCAGCACCGGGACGTTGAACACTGAAGCTTTCTTT. This codes for CASSTGTLNTEAFF.

The chain uses TRBV2 and TRBJ2-7, with D hard to call. The CDR3 spans 11 residues. V was pared by 3 bases and J by 5 bases, with 5 bases between. Per germline, CDR1 SNHLY and CDR2 FYNNEI. The CDR3 spells CASSDYNEQYF. The CDR3, as DNA: TGTGCCAGCAGTGACTACAACGAGCAGTACTTC.

This clonotype came up many times. The chain employs TRBV7-8 and TRBJ1-1; no clear D. Germline CDR1 SGHVS, CDR2 FQNEAQ. Deletions cut 5 bases from V and 8 bases from J, with 15 bases between. This CDR3 spans 13 amino acids. This CDR3 is CASSARNGEEAFF. Written as DNA, the CDR3 is TGTGCCAGCAGCGCAAGGAATGGGGAAGAAGCTTTCTTT.

The chain combines TRBV7-2 with TRBJ1-1; perhaps TRBD1 as D (5 bases). Trimming stripped 4 bases from V and 1 base from J, with 7 bases between. Germline V lookup: CDR1 SGHTA, CDR2 FQGNSA. The CDR3 totals 13 residues. As DNA, the CDR3 is TGTGCCAGCAGCTCCGGACAGAACACTGAAGCTTTCTTT. Translated, it gives CASSSGQNTEAFF.

This CDR3 is CASSLLAGGYTF. CDR3 in DNA: TGCGCCAGCAGCTTGTTGGCGGGTGGCTACACCTTC. The V and J genes are TRBV5-1 and TRBJ1-2, with D unresolved. Germline V CDR1 and CDR2: SGHRS, YFSETQ. The CDR3 is 12 amino acids. V was pared by 1 base and J by 7 bases, with 8 bases between.

In this sample, this clonotype turned up many times. DNA for the CDR3: TGTGCCAGTAGTATTGCACTAACGGACCTCGAGCAGTACTTC. This codes for CASSIALTDLEQYF. J is TRBJ2-7 and V is TRBV19; D not certain. Germline CDR1 LNHDA, CDR2 SQIVND (reference sequence). The CDR3 sequence is 14 residues long. Between the trimmed V and J ends, which lost 3 bases and 6 bases, there was a span of 15 bases. The full variable domain, completed using reference TRBV19 and TRBJ2-7, is DGGITQSPKYLFRKEGQNVTLSCEQNLNHDAMYWYRQDPGQGLRLIYYSQIVNDFQKGDIAEGYSVSREKKESFPLTVTSAQKNPTAFYLCASSIALTDLEQYFGPGTRLTVT.